The source of this TCR beta chain is a study of T cell responses to AZD1222 COVID-19 vaccine. Whole-study findings and limits: Donors were mostly white British, more females; clonal diversity possibly underestimated. Researchers took repertoire samples only after the peak T cell response had come.

TCRdb keeps only in-frame clones here, not all; method: immunoSEQ multiplex PCR. The data show 180,000 or so clones, with roughly 92% seen just once and about 0.6% held by the top ten. V lost 3 bases, J lost 7 bases, and 13 bases lay in between. The CDR3 is made up of 14 amino acids. Germline loops: CDR1 MNHEY, CDR2 SMNVEV (reference sequence). This clone came up a few times. What it recognizes is unknown. The TCR originated in an adult in good health. The source was peripheral blood, collected on day 0 of AZD1222 vaccination. The chain is built from TRBV27 and TRBJ1-5; maybe TRBD1 (5 bases). The CDR3 region is CASSLRGFGQPQHF. The CDR3 nucleotides read TGTGCCAGCAGTTTGAGGGGATTTGGGCAGCCCCAGCATTTT.